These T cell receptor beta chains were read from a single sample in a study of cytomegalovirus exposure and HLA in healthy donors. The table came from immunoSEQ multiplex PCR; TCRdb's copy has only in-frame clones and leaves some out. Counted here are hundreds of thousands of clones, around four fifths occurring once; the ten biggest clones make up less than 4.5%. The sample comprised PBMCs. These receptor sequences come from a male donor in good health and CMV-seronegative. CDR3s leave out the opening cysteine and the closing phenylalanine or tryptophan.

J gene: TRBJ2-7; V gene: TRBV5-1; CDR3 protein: ASSLGGGQGPYEQY
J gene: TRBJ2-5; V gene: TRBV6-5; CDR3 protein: ASRPMTSQETQY
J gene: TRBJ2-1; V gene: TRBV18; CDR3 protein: ASSPRDTNEQF
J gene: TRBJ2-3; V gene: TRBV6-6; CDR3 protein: ASSSQGPDTQY
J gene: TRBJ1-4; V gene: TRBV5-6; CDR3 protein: ASSWTTGGVDEKLF
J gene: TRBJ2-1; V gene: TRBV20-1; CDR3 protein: SAVYYNEQF
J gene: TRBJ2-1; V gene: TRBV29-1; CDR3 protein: SVRRLAGGNPNEQF
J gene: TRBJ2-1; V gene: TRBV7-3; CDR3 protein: ASSSGLAGGIEQF
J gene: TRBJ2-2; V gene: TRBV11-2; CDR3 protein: ASSSSGGGTGELF
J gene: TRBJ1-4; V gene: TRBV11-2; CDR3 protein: ASSLVSQSNEKLF
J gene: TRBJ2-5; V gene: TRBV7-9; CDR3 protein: ASSLGDRGLKETQY
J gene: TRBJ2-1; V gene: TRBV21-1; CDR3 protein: ASSKVCFPQGRDNEQF
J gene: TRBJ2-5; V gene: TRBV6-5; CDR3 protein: ASSYGTWETQY
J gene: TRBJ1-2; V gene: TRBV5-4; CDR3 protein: ASSLTGGRDYGYT
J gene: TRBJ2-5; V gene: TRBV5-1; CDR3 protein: ASSFDRGRETQY
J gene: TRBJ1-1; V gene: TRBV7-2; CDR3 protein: ASSLGTGWAEAF
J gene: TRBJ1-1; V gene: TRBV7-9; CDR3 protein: ASSSGGQGTNTEAF
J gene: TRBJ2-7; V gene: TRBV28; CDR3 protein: ASLDGWSISYEQY
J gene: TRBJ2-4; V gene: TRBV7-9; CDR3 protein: SSNPPTENIQY
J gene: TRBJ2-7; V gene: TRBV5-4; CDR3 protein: ASSRLAGSSYEQY
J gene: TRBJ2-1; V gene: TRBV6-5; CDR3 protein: ASSWGLAGGPGEQF
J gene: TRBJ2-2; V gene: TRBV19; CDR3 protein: ASSISGSGLHSGELF
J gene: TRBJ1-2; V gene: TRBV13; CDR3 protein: ASSLAQGTHGYT
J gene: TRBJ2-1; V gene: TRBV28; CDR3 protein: ASSPEIGEQF
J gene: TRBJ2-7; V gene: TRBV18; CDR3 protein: ASSPRIAGSYEQY
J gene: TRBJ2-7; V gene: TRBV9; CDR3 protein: ASSVGGGYSYEQY
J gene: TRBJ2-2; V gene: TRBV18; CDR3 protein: ASSPRASGITGELF
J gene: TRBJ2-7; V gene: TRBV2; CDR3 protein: ASSAQGALVSEQY
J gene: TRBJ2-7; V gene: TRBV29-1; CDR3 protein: SVEDLGLAGVPY
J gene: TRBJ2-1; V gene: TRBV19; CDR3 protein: ASGRLAGGYNEQF
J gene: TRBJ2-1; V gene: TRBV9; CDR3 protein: ASNEASGSSYNEQF
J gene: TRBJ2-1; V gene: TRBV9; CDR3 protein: ASSLGTGTKSYEQF
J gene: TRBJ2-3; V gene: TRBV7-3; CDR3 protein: ASSLRKIAGGYGASTDTQY
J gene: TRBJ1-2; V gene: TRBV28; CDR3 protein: ASSWGRAGYT
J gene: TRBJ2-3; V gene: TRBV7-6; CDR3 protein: ASSVDGYRTDTQY
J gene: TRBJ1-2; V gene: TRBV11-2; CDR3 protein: ASSLVTGDTVGYT
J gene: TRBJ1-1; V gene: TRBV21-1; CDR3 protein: ASSHSTGSTEAF
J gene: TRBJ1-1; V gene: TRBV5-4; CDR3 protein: ASSAPSVGYTEAF
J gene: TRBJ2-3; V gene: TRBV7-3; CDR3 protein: ASSLRSRDTQY
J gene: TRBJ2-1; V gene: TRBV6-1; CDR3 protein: ASSEGQAFNEQF
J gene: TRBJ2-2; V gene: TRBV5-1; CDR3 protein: ASSLQTSGGLSGELF
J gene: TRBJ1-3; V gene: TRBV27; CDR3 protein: ASTSSRDRGNTIY
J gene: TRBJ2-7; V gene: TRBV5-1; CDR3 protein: ASSLGGYEQY
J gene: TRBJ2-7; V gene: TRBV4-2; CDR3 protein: ASSRSRPGVSYEQY
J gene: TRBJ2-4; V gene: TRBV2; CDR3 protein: ASTSRTALAKNIQY
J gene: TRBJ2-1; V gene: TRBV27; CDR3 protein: ASSNEVGSGSYNEQF
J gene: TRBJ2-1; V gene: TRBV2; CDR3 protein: ASSDLAGKLNEQF
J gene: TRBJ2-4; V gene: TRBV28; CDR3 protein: ASSLGLAKNIQY
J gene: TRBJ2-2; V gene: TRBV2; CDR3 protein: ASTHSAVNTGELF
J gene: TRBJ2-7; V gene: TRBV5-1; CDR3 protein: ASSLQGYSYEQY
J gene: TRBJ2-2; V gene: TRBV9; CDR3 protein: ASSVGMGALSGELF
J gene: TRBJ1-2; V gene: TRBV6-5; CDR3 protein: ASSYSGEGGYT
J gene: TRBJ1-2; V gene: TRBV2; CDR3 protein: ASKLGTGGNYGYT